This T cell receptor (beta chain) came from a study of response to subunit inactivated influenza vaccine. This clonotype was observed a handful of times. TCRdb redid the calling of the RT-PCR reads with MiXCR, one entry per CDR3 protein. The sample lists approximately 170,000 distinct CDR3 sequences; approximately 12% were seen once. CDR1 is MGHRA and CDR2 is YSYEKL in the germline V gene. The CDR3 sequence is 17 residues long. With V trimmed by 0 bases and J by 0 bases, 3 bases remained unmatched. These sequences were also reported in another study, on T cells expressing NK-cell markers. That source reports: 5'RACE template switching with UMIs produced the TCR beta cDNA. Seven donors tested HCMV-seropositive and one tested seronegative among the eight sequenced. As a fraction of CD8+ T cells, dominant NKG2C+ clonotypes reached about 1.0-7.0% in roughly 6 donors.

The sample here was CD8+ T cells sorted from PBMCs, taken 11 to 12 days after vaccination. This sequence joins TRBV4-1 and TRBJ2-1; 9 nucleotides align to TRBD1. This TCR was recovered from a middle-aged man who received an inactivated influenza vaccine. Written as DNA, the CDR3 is TGCGCCAGCAGCCAAGAGGGGACAGGGAGCTCCTACAATGAGCAGTTCTTC. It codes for CASSQEGTGSSYNEQFF.